Shown below are 18 T cell receptor beta chains from a single sample sequenced in a study of cytomegalovirus exposure and HLA in healthy donors. PCR primers comprised 60 Vbeta and 13 Jbeta primers. Assay used: immunoSEQ multiplex PCR; TCRdb lists only in-frame clones, some missing. The sample totals around 140,000 clones. The sample taken for sequencing was PBMCs. The receptor source for this set is a woman aged 18-35 years in good health and CMV-seronegative.

The V gene is TRBV4-1, the J gene TRBJ2-2; 8 nucleotides line up with TRBD2. With 2 bases clipped from V and 5 bases from J, the junction kept 10 bases outside the gene matches. The CDR3 loop spans 17 amino acids. Germline CDR1 is MGHRA and CDR2 is YSYEKL. The CDR3 nucleotides read TGCGCCAGCAGCCAAAACCCCGGGACTAGTTTAACCGGGGAGCTGTTTTTT. It yields the protein CASSQNPGTSLTGELFF.

The chain carries TRBV4-3 and TRBJ2-3; tentatively, D is TRBD1 (6 bases). The CDR3 length is 16 residues. Germline CDR1 reads LGHNA; CDR2 reads YSLEER. The V end lost 0 bases, the J end lost 1 base, and 11 bases lay between the germline ends. CDR3 bases: TGCGCCAGCAGCCAAGAGGGGGCGTGGGGCACAGATACGCAGTATTTT. Amino acid sequence: CASSQEGAWGTDTQYF.

The chain recombines TRBV6-6 with TRBJ1-5, with D possibly matching TRBD1 (6 bases). V dropped 4 bases and J dropped 4 bases, with 11 bases sitting between them. Germline V gives CDR1 MNHNY, CDR2 SVGAGI (reference sequence). The CDR3 spans 14 residues. The CDR3 DNA is TGTGCCAGCAGTTCCTCGGACAGTAATCAGCCCCAGCATTTT. Its translation is CASSSSDSNQPQHF.

This chain connects TRBV28 to TRBJ2-7, with 9 bases that match TRBD2. In germline, CDR1 is MDHEN, CDR2 SYDVKM. Losses at the gene ends were 4 bases for V and 5 bases for J; bases not matched to a gene: 12. There are 16 residues in the CDR3. The CDR3 nucleotides are TGTGCCAGCAGTTCCGGGACTAGCCTCGCCTGGGACGAGCAGTACGTC. Protein sequence: CASSSGTSLAWDEQYV.

This chain joins TRBV4-3 and TRBJ1-2, with D possibly being TRBD1 (5 bases). V lost 1 base, J lost 1 base, and 10 bases lay in between. The length of the CDR3 is 15 residues. The V gene's germline CDR1 is LGHNA and CDR2 YSLEER. DNA of the CDR3: TGCGCCAGCAGCCAAGGGGCAGGGAATAACTATGGCTACACCTTC. Residues: CASSQGAGNNYGYTF.

This rearrangement joins TRBV10-3 to TRBJ2-5; 8 bases are a match to TRBD2. V was pared by 3 bases and J by 5 bases, with 5 bases of the junction left unmatched. Germline V gene data show CDR1 as ENHRY and CDR2 as SYGVKD. The CDR3 is 14 amino acids. CDR3 nucleotide sequence: TGTGCCATCAGTGATTTGAGCGGGAGTGAGACCCAGTACTTC. This gives the protein CAISDLSGSETQYF.

The chain is built from TRBV7-8 and TRBJ2-1; 9 bases line up with TRBD1. This CDR3 comprises 15 residues. After removal of 7 bases from V and 0 bases from J, the junction contained 4 bases not matched to a gene. Germline CDR1 reads SGHVS; CDR2 reads FQNEAQ. The CDR3 DNA follows: TGTGCCAGCACCCCGGACAGGGGCTCCTACAATGAGCAGTTCTTC. Translated, it gives CASTPDRGSYNEQFF.

The genes are TRBV7-8 and TRBJ1-1; possible D gene TRBD1, 5 bases. CDR3 length: 17 amino acids. Between the trimmed V and J ends, which lost 2 bases and 0 bases, there was a span of 16 bases. CDR1 and CDR2 (germline): SGHVS, FQNEAQ. The CDR3 DNA reads TGTGCCAGCAGCTTAACATGGGGGGGAGGGATGAACACTGAAGCTTTCTTT. It translates to CASSLTWGGGMNTEAFF.

The V and J genes are TRBV21-1 and TRBJ2-7; TRBD2 is taken as the D call from the table, unchecked against the DNA. TRBV21-1 is termed a pseudogene. The CDR3 has 16 amino acids. The DNA for the CDR3 is TGTGCCAGCAGCATCTTTCCGGGGGTCTCCTCCTACGAGCAGTACTTC. The encoded protein is CASSIFPGVSSYEQYF.

This chain joins TRBV11-2 and TRBJ2-1, with no clear D. Germline loops: CDR1 SGHAT, CDR2 FQNNGV. The V and J ends lost 6 bases and 5 bases respectively, with 11 bases between them. This CDR3 has 13 residues. The CDR3 protein is CASSPIGNNEQFF. DNA for the CDR3: TGTGCCAGCAGTCCGATCGGTAACAATGAGCAGTTCTTC.

The chain joins TRBV27 to TRBJ1-6; D perhaps matches TRBD1 (6 bases). V gave up 1 base and J gave up 9 bases, with 10 bases separating them. This CDR3 spans 14 amino acids. The germline CDR1 and CDR2 sequences are MNHEY and SMNVEV (reference sequence). Here the CDR3 DNA reads TGTGCCAGCAGTTTATTGCAGGGGAGTTCACCCCTCCACTTT. Translation: CASSLLQGSSPLHF.

This sequence joins TRBV2 and TRBJ1-5; 7 bases align to TRBD1. The CDR3 extends over 15 amino acids. J gave up 3 bases and V 1 base, and 3 bases lay outside the gene matches. Germline CDR1 SNHLY, CDR2 FYNNEI. In DNA, the CDR3 is TGTGCCAGCAGTGAAGAGGGGGCCACCAATCAGCCCCAGCATTTT. This encodes CASSEEGATNQPQHF.

The CDR3 coding sequence is TGTGCCAGCAGCTTCCGGACAGGGAGGTCACCCCTCCACTTT. As protein: CASSFRTGRSPLHF. This chain uses TRBV5-6 with TRBJ1-6, with 8 bases that match TRBD1. The germline V gene encodes CDR1 SGHDT and CDR2 YYEEEE. The CDR3 runs to 14 residues. Trimming at V came to 2 bases and at J to 10 bases, leaving 5 bases not matched to a gene.

The V call is TRBV5-1, the J call TRBJ1-4; no definite D call. The CDR3 runs 16 residues. Germline-derived CDR1 and CDR2 are SGHRS and YFSETQ. Trimming shortened V by 4 bases and J by 7 bases, and 20 bases separated the two germline ends. The CDR3 nucleotides are TGCGCCAGCAGCACGACTCCACCAACGGCTGGTGAAAAACTGTTTTTT. Protein: CASSTTPPTAGEKLFF.

The J gene is TRBJ2-7, the V gene TRBV11-2, with D maybe TRBD2 (6 bases). The CDR3 extends over 17 amino acids. The germline V gene encodes CDR1 SGHAT and CDR2 FQNNGV. V was clipped by 5 bases and J by 0 bases, with 20 bases between them. The CDR3 sequence is CASSPAGGERSSYEQYF. The CDR3 DNA follows: TGTGCCAGCAGCCCCGCCGGAGGGGAGCGGAGCTCCTACGAGCAGTACTTC.

V and J are TRBV9 and TRBJ2-6; no firm D call. Trimming removed 1 base at V and 4 bases at J, with 6 bases between. The CDR3 covers 14 residues. The germline V gene has CDR1 SGDLS and CDR2 YYNGEE. In DNA, the CDR3 is TGTGCCAGCAGCGTATTTCCAGGGGCCAACGTCCTGACTTTC. Encoded protein: CASSVFPGANVLTF.

The chain carries TRBV7-8 and TRBJ2-3; the match to TRBD2 covers 7 bases. V trimming: 5 bases; J trimming: 3 bases; junction bases outside the gene matches: 5. Germline values: CDR1 SGHVS, CDR2 FQNEAQ. This CDR3 contains 14 residues. The CDR3 sequence is CASSLRLATDTQYF. The CDR3 DNA reads TGTGCCAGCAGCCTTAGACTAGCAACAGATACGCAGTATTTT.

The CDR3 reads CASTSGRPKETQYF. Written as DNA, the CDR3 is TGTGCCAGCACTAGCGGGAGGCCTAAAGAGACCCAGTACTTC. The chain joins TRBV30 to TRBJ2-5, with 12 bases aligning to TRBD2. Trimming took 8 bases from V and 3 from J; bases not matched to a gene: 7. CDR1 and CDR2 from the germline V gene are GTSNPN and SVGIG (reference sequence). CDR3 length: 14 residues.